This T cell receptor (beta chain) appears in the sequencing data of a study of a mutant IDH1 vaccine in newly diagnosed glioma. Study information: It was radiotherapy, temozolomide, or both that patients received previously, with most receiving both.

Using immunoSEQ multiplex PCR, the repertoire was profiled, and TCRdb retains in-frame clones only, with some absent. This sample has about 110,000 clones; roughly 90% occur once, and the top ten carry around 0.61%. V lost 3 bases, J lost 9 bases, and 5 bases stayed unmatched. The CDR3 is made up of 15 amino acids. Germline loops: CDR1 WSHSY, CDR2 SAAADI. Comments on this clone: Its antigen remains unidentified.

The time point denotes: week 11, during vaccination. Vaccine doses each comprised 300 ug of mutant IDH1 20-mer peptide, with topical imiquimod. This clonotype was obtained from a woman aged 45-65 years with glioma. The sequenced sample was PBMCs, obtained from a glioma patient whose treatment included an IDH1 peptide vaccine. J is TRBJ2-1 and V is TRBV10-2; 13 nucleotides align to TRBD2. CDR3 in DNA: TGCGCCAGCAGTGACCAACTAGCGGGAGGGGGTGAGCAGTTCTTC. It specifies CASSDQLAGGGEQFF.